This T cell receptor beta chain was sequenced during a study of T-cell memory formation after mild COVID-19 (dated by TCRdb to about 2021). At the level of the whole study: TCR sequence clusters from the two donors were largely donor specific. T-cell clones expanding and contracting after mild COVID-19 in two donors were tracked by longitudinal TCRalpha and TCRbeta repertoire sequencing. Two young, previously healthy adult volunteers, one female and one male, were included in the cohort. Overall study results and their limits: The study included only a couple of mild cases, and larger cohorts that include severe cases with pre-infection samples were judged to be necessary. Some responding clones were found in pre-infection memory, which suggests that pre-existing cross-reactive memory T cells took part in the SARS-CoV-2 response. Balanced CD4/CD8 phenotypes were observed for clones contracting from day 15 to 85, whereas a bias towards CD4+ was observed for a second wave of clones expanding from day 15 to 37. Contracting CD4+ clones turned up mainly in the CM and EM memory subsets, whereas EMRA was where CD8+ clones were enriched. SARS-CoV-2 specificity of the second-wave clones peaking on day 37 was not confirmed.

The CDR3 contains 13 residues, cysteine and phenylalanine counted. Just the 39-base CDR3 DNA is kept, in frame starting at base 1. The germline V gene sets CDR1 to MDHEN and CDR2 to SYDVKM. V is cut by 8 bases and J by 11 bases, and the space between the germline ends is 21 bases. As to this clonotype: No antigen is known for it. No base-level quality is on record; no much larger clone is a single base apart.

Ficoll-Paque density gradient centrifugation was the method used to isolate PBMCs. Sequencing took place on an Illumina NovaSeq 6000. cDNA libraries for TCRalpha and TCRbeta were prepared by 5'RACE using constant-segment primers, with sample barcodes and unique molecular identifiers added. Trizol reagent was used to extract RNA from every sample. Library amplification was performed in two PCR steps, and a second sample barcode and Illumina TruSeq adapters were introduced in the second step. Sequencing of libraries was performed on an Illumina NovaSeq with 2 x 150 bp paired-end reads. Per the source publication's procedure: The reads were demultiplexed and collapsed into UMI-guided consensus sequences using migec v1.2.7. Using mixcr v2.1.11, the UMI consensuses were aligned to TRA and TRB V and J templates and assembled into clonotypes. Expanded or contracted clonotypes were those called significant by both edgeR and NoisET, with noise models trained on biological replicates. For edgeR calls, a false discovery rate-adjusted p below 0.01 and a log2 fold-change threshold of 1 were applied. As an exploratory analysis of dynamics, max-normalized trajectories of the 1000 most abundant clonotypes were examined by PCA with hierarchical clustering. Separately sequenced CD4+ and CD8+ repertoires were used to assign a CD4 or CD8 phenotype to each responding clone. TCRdb reanalyzed the raw reads on its own, using fastp at Q25 for trimming and MiXCR for clone calling, and kept in-frame beta chains. Merged by CDR3 protein, the rows form single entries marked with the most common genes and DNA. TCRdb assigned the V and J calls; the authors' analysis was not used. The sample table records around 310,000 distinct CDR3 sequences; about 13% of these occur just once. Jointly, the top ten make up roughly a fifth of the sample.

The rearranged segments are TRBV28 and TRBJ1-2, with a tentative D gene TRBD1 over 6 matching bases. This receptor was taken from a young man who had mild COVID-19 (a few samples of this study predate the infection). The sample titles of this study are shuffled in the database, so cell type and time point are left out; the donor was told from shared clones. Sequencing was done on a sample of PBMCs or a T cell subset sorted from them (not recorded which). The CDR3 loop reads CASVTAYQGRYTF. In nucleotides, the sequence is TGTGCCAGCGTTACGGCTTATCAGGGGAGATACACCTTC.